The table lists the clone carrying this T cell receptor (beta chain) with a few counts. Antigen specificity is unknown. This sample stems from a study of cytotoxic CD8 clonotypes in ibrutinib-treated CLL. Study-wide points: Clonality went up at the time of ibrutinib response, stayed stable in sustained remission, and later dropped back toward its baseline level at progression. Higher circulating CD8+ T-cell counts strongly accompanied higher baseline clonality, above age-matched healthy donors.

The intended depth for sequencing was 1 in 200,000 to 1 in 1 million T cells. Here immunoSEQ multiplex PCR was the method, and the copy in TCRdb shows in-frame clones only, minus some. The table lists approximately 32,000 clones, around 63% of them singletons. This CDR3 region has 15 residues. With 2 bases removed from V and 8 bases from J, the gap between germline ends came to 19 bases. This receptor was obtained from a human donor with chronic lymphocytic leukemia. The chain couples TRBV5-3 to TRBJ1-2, with D hard to call. TRBV5-3 counts as an open reading frame of uncertain function. Source: PBMCs, taken before ibrutinib treatment. CDR3 sequence reads: CARSFRTFRQNGYTF. The CDR3, as DNA: TGTGCCAGAAGCTTCCGAACGTTTCGCCAGAACGGCTACACCTTC.